The T cell receptor (beta chain) described here comes from a study of CXCR3-negative and CXCR3-positive naive CD8 T cells. Study conclusions and caveats: Memory, not naive, CXCR3-negative and CXCR3-positive cells differed in TRBV-TRBJ usage. Against CXCR3-negative naive cells, CXCR3-positive naive cells showed more hydrophobic TRB CDR3s.

All TRB cDNA libraries came from 5' RACE performed with UMI labels. After re-calling the 5' RACE reads, TCRdb lists one entry per CDR3 protein, DNA absent. This sample's table has roughly 50,000 distinct CDR3 sequences. The CDR3 is 12 amino acids. Concerning this clonotype itself: Antigen: not known.

Using triplicate sorts, a few hundred thousand cells were collected each time from every CD8+ T cell subset. Naive CD8+ T cells showed a CD45RO-CCR7+CD27+CD95- phenotype. The source material was naive CXCR3+ CD8+ T cells from blood. This sample's subset: CD45RO-CCR7+CD27+CD95- naive CD8+ T cells expressing CXCR3 (TNR3+). The receptor was derived from a human donor in good health. Some clones in this sample may be carry-over from other donors' samples. The chain recombines TRBV12-3 or TRBV12-4 with TRBJ2-7; TCRdb proposes TRBD1, but this gene call is untestable without DNA. CDR3: CASSRDSYEQYF.